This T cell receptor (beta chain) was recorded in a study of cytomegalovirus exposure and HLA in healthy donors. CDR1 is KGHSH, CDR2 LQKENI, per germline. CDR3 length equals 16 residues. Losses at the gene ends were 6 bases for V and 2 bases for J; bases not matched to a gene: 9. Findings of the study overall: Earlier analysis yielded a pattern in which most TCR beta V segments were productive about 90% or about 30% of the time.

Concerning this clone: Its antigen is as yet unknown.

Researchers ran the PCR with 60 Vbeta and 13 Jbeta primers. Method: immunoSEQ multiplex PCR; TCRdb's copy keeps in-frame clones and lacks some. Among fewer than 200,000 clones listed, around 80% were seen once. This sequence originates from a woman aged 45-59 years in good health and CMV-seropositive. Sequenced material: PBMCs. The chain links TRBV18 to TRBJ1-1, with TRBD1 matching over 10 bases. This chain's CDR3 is CASSPGQGTVNTEAFF. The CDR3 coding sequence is TGTGCCAGCTCTCCGGGACAGGGGACCGTCAACACTGAAGCTTTCTTT.